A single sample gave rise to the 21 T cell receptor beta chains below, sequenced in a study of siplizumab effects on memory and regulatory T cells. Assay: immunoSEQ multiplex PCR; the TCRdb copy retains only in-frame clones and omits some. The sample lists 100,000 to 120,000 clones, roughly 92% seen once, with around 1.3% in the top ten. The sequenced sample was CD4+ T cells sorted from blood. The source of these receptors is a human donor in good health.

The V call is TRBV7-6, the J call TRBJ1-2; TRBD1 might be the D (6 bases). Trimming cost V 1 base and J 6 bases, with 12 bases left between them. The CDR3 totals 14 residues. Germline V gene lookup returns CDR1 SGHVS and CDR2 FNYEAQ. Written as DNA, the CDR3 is TGTGCCAGCAGCTTAGACACCCGACAGGATGGCTACACCTTC. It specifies CASSLDTRQDGYTF.

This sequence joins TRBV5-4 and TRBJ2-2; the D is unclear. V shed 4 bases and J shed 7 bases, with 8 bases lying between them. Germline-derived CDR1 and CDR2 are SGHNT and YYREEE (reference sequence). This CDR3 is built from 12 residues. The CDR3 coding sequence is TGTGCCAGCAGCCCTTCCATCGGGGAGCTGTTTTTT. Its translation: CASSPSIGELFF.

CDR3 loop: CASSSGTRDYNEQFF. CDR3 nucleotides: TGTGCCAGCAGTTCCGGGACTAGGGATTACAATGAGCAGTTCTTC. This rearrangement joins TRBV6-1 to TRBJ2-1; TRBD2 aligns across 8 bases. The CDR3 contains 15 residues. After removal of 5 bases from V and 4 bases from J, the junction contained 7 bases not matched to a gene. Germline CDR1 is MNHNS and CDR2 is SASEGT.

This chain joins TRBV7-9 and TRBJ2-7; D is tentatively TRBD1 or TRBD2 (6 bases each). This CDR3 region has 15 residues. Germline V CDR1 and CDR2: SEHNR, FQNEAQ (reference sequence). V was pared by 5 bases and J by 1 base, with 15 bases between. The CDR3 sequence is CASSAIQGLSYEQYF. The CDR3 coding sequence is TGTGCCAGCAGCGCAATACAGGGACTGTCCTACGAGCAGTACTTC.

CDR3 loop: CAIIRDSSGNTIYF. The CDR3 DNA sequence: TGTGCCATCATCCGGGATTCCTCTGGAAACACCATATATTTT. The chain links TRBV10-3 to TRBJ1-3; D gene unclear. The CDR3 has 14 amino acids. Germline V gene sequence: CDR1 ENHRY, CDR2 SYGVKD. The V gene lost 7 bases and the J gene lost 0 bases, with 10 bases spanning the gap.

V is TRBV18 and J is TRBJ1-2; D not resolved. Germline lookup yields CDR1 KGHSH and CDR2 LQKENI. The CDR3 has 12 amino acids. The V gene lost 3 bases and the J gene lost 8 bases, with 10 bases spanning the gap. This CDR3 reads CASSPLPGGYTF. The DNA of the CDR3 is TGTGCCAGCTCACCCCTTCCGGGAGGCTACACCTTC.

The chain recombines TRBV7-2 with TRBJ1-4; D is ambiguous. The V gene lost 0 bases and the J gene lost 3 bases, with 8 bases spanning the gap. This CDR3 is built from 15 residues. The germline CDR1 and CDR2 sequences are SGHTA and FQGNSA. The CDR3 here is CASSLAMAANEKLFF. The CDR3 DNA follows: TGTGCCAGCAGCTTAGCGATGGCCGCTAATGAAAAACTGTTTTTT.

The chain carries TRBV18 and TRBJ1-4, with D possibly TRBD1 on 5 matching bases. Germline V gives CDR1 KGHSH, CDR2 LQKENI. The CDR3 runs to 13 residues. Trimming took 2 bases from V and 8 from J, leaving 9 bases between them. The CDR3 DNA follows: TGTGCCAGCTCACCAGGGGAGGGGGAAAAACTGTTTTTT. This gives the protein CASSPGEGEKLFF.

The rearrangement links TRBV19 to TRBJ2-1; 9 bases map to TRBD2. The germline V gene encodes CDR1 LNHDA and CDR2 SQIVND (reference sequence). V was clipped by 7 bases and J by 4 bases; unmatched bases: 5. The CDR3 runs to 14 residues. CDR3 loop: CASKSGGPYNEQFF. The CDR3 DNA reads TGTGCCAGTAAAAGCGGGGGGCCTTACAATGAGCAGTTCTTC.

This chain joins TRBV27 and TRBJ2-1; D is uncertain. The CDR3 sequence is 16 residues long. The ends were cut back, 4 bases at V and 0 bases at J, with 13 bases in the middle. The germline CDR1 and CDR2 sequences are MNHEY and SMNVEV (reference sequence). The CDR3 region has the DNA TGTGCCAGCAGTTCCCATGGGTTGAGCTCCTACAATGAGCAGTTCTTC. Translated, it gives CASSSHGLSSYNEQFF.

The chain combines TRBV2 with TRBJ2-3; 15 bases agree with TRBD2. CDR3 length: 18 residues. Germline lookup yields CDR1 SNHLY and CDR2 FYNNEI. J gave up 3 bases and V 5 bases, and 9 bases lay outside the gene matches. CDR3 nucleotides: TGTGCCAGCAGTCCGAACCGGACTAGCGGGGGGGCTACAGATACGCAGTATTTT. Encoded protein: CASSPNRTSGGATDTQYF.

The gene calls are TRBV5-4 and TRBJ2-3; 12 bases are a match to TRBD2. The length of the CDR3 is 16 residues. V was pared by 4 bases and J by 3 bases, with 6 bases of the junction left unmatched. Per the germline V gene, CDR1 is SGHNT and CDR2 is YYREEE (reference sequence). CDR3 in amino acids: CASSRPSGRETDTQYF. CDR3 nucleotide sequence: TGTGCCAGCAGCCGTCCTAGCGGGAGGGAGACAGATACGCAGTATTTT.

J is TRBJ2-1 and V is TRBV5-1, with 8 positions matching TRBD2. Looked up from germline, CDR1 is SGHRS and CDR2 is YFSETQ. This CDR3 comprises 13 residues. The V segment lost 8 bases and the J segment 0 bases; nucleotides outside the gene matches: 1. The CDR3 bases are TGCGCCAGAAGCGGGGGCTCCTACAATGAGCAGTTCTTC. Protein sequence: CARSGGSYNEQFF.

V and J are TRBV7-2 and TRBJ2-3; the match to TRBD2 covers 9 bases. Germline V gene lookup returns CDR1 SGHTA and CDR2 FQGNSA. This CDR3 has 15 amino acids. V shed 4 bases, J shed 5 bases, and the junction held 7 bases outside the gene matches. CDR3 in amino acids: CASSSSGTRGDTQYF. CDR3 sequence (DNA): TGTGCCAGCAGCTCTAGCGGGACCCGCGGAGATACGCAGTATTTT. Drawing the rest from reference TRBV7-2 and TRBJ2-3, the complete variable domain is GAGVSQSPSNKVTEKGKDVELRCDPISGHTALYWYRQSLGQGLEFLIYFQGNSAPDKSGLPSDRFSAERTGGSVSTLTIQRTQQEDSAVYLCASSSSGTRGDTQYFGPGTRLTVL.

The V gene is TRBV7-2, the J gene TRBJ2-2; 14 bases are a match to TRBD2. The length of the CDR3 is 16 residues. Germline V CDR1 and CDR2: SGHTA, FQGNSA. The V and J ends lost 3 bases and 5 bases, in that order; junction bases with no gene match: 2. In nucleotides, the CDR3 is TGTGCCAGCAGCTTCTGGACTAGCGGGGGGACCGGGGAGCTGTTTTTT. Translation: CASSFWTSGGTGELFF. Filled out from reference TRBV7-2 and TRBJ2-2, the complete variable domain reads GAGVSQSPSNKVTEKGKDVELRCDPISGHTALYWYRQSLGQGLEFLIYFQGNSAPDKSGLPSDRFSAERTGGSVSTLTIQRTQQEDSAVYLCASSFWTSGGTGELFFGEGSRLTVL.

This CDR3 is CASSKSRDTEAFF. In DNA form, the CDR3 reads TGTGCCAGCAGCAAGTCACGCGACACTGAAGCTTTCTTT. The V call is TRBV9, the J call TRBJ1-1, with D hard to call. V dropped 4 bases and J dropped 3 bases, with 10 bases sitting between them. This CDR3 spans 13 amino acids. CDR1 and CDR2 from the germline V gene are SGDLS and YYNGEE.

The chain's CDR3 is CAGARENTEAFF. The CDR3 DNA reads TGTGCTGGGGCCAGGGAGAACACTGAAGCTTTCTTT. This sequence joins TRBV30 and TRBJ1-1; weak D call: TRBD1 (5 bases). This CDR3 is 12 amino acids long. Germline loops: CDR1 GTSNPN, CDR2 SVGIG (reference sequence).

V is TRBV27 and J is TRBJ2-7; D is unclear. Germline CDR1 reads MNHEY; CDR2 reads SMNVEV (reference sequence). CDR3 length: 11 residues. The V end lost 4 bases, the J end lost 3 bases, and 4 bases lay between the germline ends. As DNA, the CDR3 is TGTGCCAGCAGTTCCAACTACGAGCAGTACTTC. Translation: CASSSNYEQYF.

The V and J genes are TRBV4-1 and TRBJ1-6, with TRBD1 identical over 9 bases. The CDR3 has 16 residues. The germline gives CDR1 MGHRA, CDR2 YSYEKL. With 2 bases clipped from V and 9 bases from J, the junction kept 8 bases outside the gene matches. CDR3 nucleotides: TGCGCCAGCAGCCAATCTGGACAGGGGATCAGTTCACCCCTCCACTTT. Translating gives CASSQSGQGISSPLHF.

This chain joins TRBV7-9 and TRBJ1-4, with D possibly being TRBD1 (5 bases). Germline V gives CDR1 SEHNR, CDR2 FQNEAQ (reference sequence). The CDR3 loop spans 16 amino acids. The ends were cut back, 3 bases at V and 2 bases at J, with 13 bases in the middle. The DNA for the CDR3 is TGTGCCAGCAGCTTCGTTGGGGCGATGACTAATGAAAAACTGTTTTTT. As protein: CASSFVGAMTNEKLFF. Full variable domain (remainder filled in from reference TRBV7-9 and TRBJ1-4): DTGVSQNPRHKITKRGQNVTFRCDPISEHNRLYWYRQTLGQGPEFLTYFQNEAQLEKSRLLSDRFSAERPKGSFSTLEIQRTEQGDSAMYLCASSFVGAMTNEKLFFGSGTQLSVL.

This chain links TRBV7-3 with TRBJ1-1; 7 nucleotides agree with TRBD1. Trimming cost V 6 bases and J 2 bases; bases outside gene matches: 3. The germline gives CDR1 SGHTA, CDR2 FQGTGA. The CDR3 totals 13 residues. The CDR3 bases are TGTGCCAGCAGTTGGGACAGAAACACTGAAGCTTTCTTT. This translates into CASSWDRNTEAFF.